What follows describes a single T cell receptor (beta chain). Its target is not known. TCRdb's copy holds only in-frame clones and misses some; the assay was immunoSEQ multiplex PCR. The table lists about 140,000 clones, about 90% of them singletons. The sample originates from a study of cytomegalovirus exposure and HLA in healthy donors. Study-level results: Most TCR sequences were uncommon, yet certain public TCRs appeared in many donors.

Germline CDR1 is MNHEY and CDR2 is SMNVEV (reference sequence). Trimming shortened V by 6 bases and J by 1 base, and 12 bases separated the two germline ends. The CDR3 loop spans 14 amino acids. This clonotype was sampled from a woman in her late teens or twenties in good health and CMV-seropositive. The sequenced sample consisted of PBMCs. J is TRBJ1-1 and V is TRBV27; TRBD1 might be the D (5 bases). This CDR3 reads CASRDGGSNTEAFF. The CDR3 DNA reads as TGTGCCAGCAGGGATGGGGGGTCGAACACTGAAGCTTTCTTT.